The present T cell receptor (beta chain) was sequenced within a study of CD8+CD57+ T cells in acquired aplastic anemia. The template for TCR beta VDJ and CDR3 sequence profiling was genomic DNA. TCRdb analysed the reads with MiXCR anew, one entry per CDR3 protein. The table lists around 210,000 distinct CDR3 sequences, about 62% of them singletons. Points from the study as a whole: Patients and controls shared 25 to 30 CD8+ CDR3 sequences, which appeared highly expressed in patients and within their immunodominant clones. A significant difference in CD8+ Simpson's diversity between patients and controls was not found.

The V and J ends lost 6 bases and 0 bases, in that order; junction bases with no gene match: 6. The germline V gene encodes CDR1 DFQATT and CDR2 SNEGSKA (reference sequence). This CDR3 contains 14 residues. Regarding this clonotype: As yet, its antigen is unknown.

The sequenced patients had an expansion of CD8+CD57+ cells seen by flow cytometry. The chain carries TRBV20-1 and TRBJ2-3; 7 nucleotides align to TRBD1. The source is a human donor with aplastic anemia. The sequenced material came from sorted CD4+, CD8+, or CD8+CD57+ T cells (not recorded which) from PBMCs. CDR3 DNA: TGCAGTGCCAGAAGGGGGCCGAGCACAGATACGCAGTATTTT. This codes for CSARRGPSTDTQYF.